This T cell receptor (beta chain) was documented in a study of T cells in lung cancer brain metastases. Findings and caveats of the study: Paired lesions shared few clones; most were lesion-specific (mean Morisita about 0.2).

Trimming removed 7 bases at V and 5 bases at J, with 14 bases between. The CDR3 spans 14 residues. The germline V gene encodes CDR1 MNHEY and CDR2 SVGAGI. Assay used: immunoSEQ multiplex PCR; TCRdb lists only in-frame clones, some missing. In the table there are roughly 4,500 clones, 80% to 90% of which are singletons. Tumor areas were macrodissected from a few deparaffinized, unstained around 10 um sections guided by marked H&E slides. Comment on this clone: The antigen is unknown.

This chain uses TRBV6-5 with TRBJ1-4; a weak D match, TRBD1 (5 bases). The sample taken for sequencing was tumor tissue from the primary lung tumor. This clonotype was sampled from a man in his 60s with non-small cell lung cancer. The CDR3 region has the DNA TGTGCCAGCAAATTATCGGCAGGGAATGAAAAACTGTTTTTT. Protein: CASKLSAGNEKLFF.